The 25 T cell receptor beta chains presented below share a single source sample, sequenced in a study of T cell responses to AZD1222 COVID-19 vaccine. Measured with immunoSEQ multiplex PCR; TCRdb has only the in-frame clones, and not every one. The table has 150,000 or so clones, around 93% seen once. Sample: peripheral blood, taken on day 0 of AZD1222 vaccination. The receptors come from an adult in good health.

V and J are TRBV7-8 and TRBJ2-1; D gene uncertain. The germline gives CDR1 SGHVS, CDR2 FQNEAQ. Trimming removed 0 bases from V and 10 bases from J, with 13 bases in between. The CDR3 is 14 amino acids. The CDR3 nucleotides are TGTGCCAGCAGCTTAGCCGGCAATATCGGCGAGCAGTTCTTC. Amino acids: CASSLAGNIGEQFF.

The chain employs TRBV18 and TRBJ1-3, with D unclear. Germline CDR1 KGHSH, CDR2 LQKENI. The V end lost 2 bases, the J end lost 1 base, and 9 bases lay between the germline ends. The CDR3 covers 15 residues. The CDR3 DNA reads TGTGCCAGCTCACCATTATCAGCTTCTGGAAACACCATATATTTT. Its translation is CASSPLSASGNTIYF. Using reference TRBV18 and TRBJ1-3 for the parts outside the CDR3, the full variable domain is NAGVMQNPRHLVRRRGQEARLRCSPMKGHSHVYWYRQLPEEGLKFMVYLQKENIIDESGMPKERFSAEFPKEGPSILRIQQVVRGDSAAYFCASSPLSASGNTIYFGEGSWLTVV.

The chain combines TRBV27 with TRBJ2-3; the match to TRBD2 covers 9 bases. The CDR3 runs 16 residues. The junction had 11 bases not matched to a gene; V was cut back by 6 bases and J by 4 bases. CDR1 and CDR2 from the germline V gene are MNHEY and SMNVEV (reference sequence). The DNA for the CDR3 is TGTGCCAGCAGACCGGGACTAGCCCCCCTCGCAGATACGCAGTATTTT. Amino acids: CASRPGLAPLADTQYF.

This rearrangement joins TRBV7-8 to TRBJ1-2; 9 positions match TRBD1. This CDR3 is 15 amino acids long. V shed 1 base, J shed 4 bases, and the junction held 4 bases outside the gene matches. Looked up from germline, CDR1 is SGHVS and CDR2 is FQNEAQ. The CDR3 sequence: CASSLVGQGTYGYTF. For the CDR3, the DNA is TGTGCCAGCAGCTTAGTTGGACAGGGGACCTATGGCTACACCTTC.

The V and J genes are TRBV18 and TRBJ1-4; weak D call: TRBD1 (5 bases). Germline values: CDR1 KGHSH, CDR2 LQKENI. Trimming took 3 bases from V and 7 from J, leaving 12 bases between them. This CDR3 has 14 amino acids. Here the CDR3 reads CASSPDSNSEKLFF. CDR3 bases: TGTGCCAGCTCACCCGACAGTAATAGTGAAAAACTGTTTTTT.

The chain has TRBV7-2 and TRBJ1-2; D ambiguous. Germline V gene data show CDR1 as SGHTA and CDR2 as FQGNSA. The CDR3 loop spans 14 amino acids. The germline V and J ends were trimmed by 1 base and 3 bases, with 9 bases remaining between them. CDR3: CASSLVPGDYGYTF. The CDR3 DNA reads TGTGCCAGCAGCTTAGTTCCGGGTGACTATGGCTACACCTTC.

The chain employs TRBV28 and TRBJ1-4; maybe TRBD1 (5 bases). There are 13 residues in the CDR3. Germline loops: CDR1 MDHEN, CDR2 SYDVKM. The V gene lost 9 bases and the J gene lost 7 bases, with 15 bases spanning the gap. Written as DNA, the CDR3 is TGTGCCAGTCAGGGCCCTGGATTTGAAAAACTGTTTTTT. Its translation is CASQGPGFEKLFF.

V gene TRBV3-1 (or the pseudogene TRBV3-2) combines with J gene TRBJ1-2; D not certain. Between the trimmed V and J ends, which lost 3 bases and 7 bases, there was a span of 12 bases. Germline loops: CDR1 LGHDT, CDR2 YNNKEL (reference sequence). The CDR3 consists of 13 residues. As DNA, the CDR3 is TGTGCCAGCAGCCACACCGAGGTCGGTGGCTACACCTTC. It codes for CASSHTEVGGYTF.

The rearrangement joins TRBV29-1 to TRBJ1-2; 7 bases fit TRBD1. This CDR3 comprises 13 residues. V was pared by 7 bases and J by 5 bases, with 10 bases of the junction left unmatched. Germline CDR1 reads SQVTM; CDR2 reads ANQGSEA. CDR3 nucleotides: TGCAGCGCAAACAGGGGAGGAGATTATGGCTACACCTTC. As protein: CSANRGGDYGYTF.

V and J are TRBV7-2 and TRBJ1-1; D call uncertain. This CDR3 has 13 residues. Germline-derived CDR1 and CDR2 are SGHTA and FQGNSA. Trimming left V 6 bases short and J 2 bases short, with 10 bases between. CDR3 region: CASSPRLNTEAFF. The CDR3 nucleotides read TGTGCCAGCAGTCCAAGGCTAAACACTGAAGCTTTCTTT. Based on the CDR3 plus reference TRBV7-2 and TRBJ1-1, the full variable domain is GAGVSQSPSNKVTEKGKDVELRCDPISGHTALYWYRQSLGQGLEFLIYFQGNSAPDKSGLPSDRFSAERTGGSVSTLTIQRTQQEDSAVYLCASSPRLNTEAFFGQGTRLTVV.

This chain links TRBV19 with TRBJ1-1; no definite D call. In germline, CDR1 is LNHDA, CDR2 SQIVND (reference sequence). The CDR3 length is 14 residues. Trimming left V 4 bases short and J 0 bases short, with 9 bases between. The CDR3 DNA follows: TGTGCCAGTAGTAAGGGCAGTCTGAACACTGAAGCTTTCTTT. This encodes CASSKGSLNTEAFF.

The V call is TRBV6-6, the J call TRBJ2-2; perhaps TRBD2 as D (5 bases). The CDR3 spans 15 residues. Germline CDR1 reads MNHNY; CDR2 reads SVGAGI (reference sequence). V dropped 0 bases and J dropped 2 bases, with 7 bases sitting between them. CDR3 DNA: TGTGCCAGCAGTTACTCCGCTAGCAACACCGGGGAGCTGTTTTTT. Amino acids: CASSYSASNTGELFF.

The chain uses TRBV27 and TRBJ2-1; TRBD1 might be the D (6 bases). The V gene lost 5 bases and the J gene lost 10 bases, with 9 bases spanning the gap. CDR1 is MNHEY and CDR2 is SMNVEV in the germline V gene (reference sequence). CDR3 length: 11 amino acids. CDR3 coding DNA: TGTGCCAGCAGTCTCGGACAGGAGCAGTTCTTC. It translates to CASSLGQEQFF.

The chain is built from TRBV3-1 (or the pseudogene TRBV3-2) and TRBJ1-1, with D maybe TRBD1 (6 bases). Trimming removed 4 bases at V and 7 bases at J, with 10 bases between. Germline V gene lookup returns CDR1 LGHDT and CDR2 YNNKEL (reference sequence). CDR3 size: 12 residues. In DNA form, the CDR3 reads TGTGCCAGCAGCCTGCGAGGGGGTGAAGCTTTCTTT. This codes for CASSLRGGEAFF.

CDR3 loop: CASSEFGEEYYGYTF. CDR3 sequence (DNA): TGTGCCAGCAGTGAATTCGGGGAGGAGTACTATGGCTACACCTTC. The V and J genes are TRBV25-1 and TRBJ1-2; no firm D call. Trimming stripped 1 base from V and 3 bases from J, with 12 bases between. The CDR3 has 15 amino acids. Per germline, CDR1 MGHDK and CDR2 SYGVNS.

The genes are TRBV27 and TRBJ2-3; TRBD2 might be the D (6 bases). The CDR3 runs to 15 residues. Germline CDR1 MNHEY, CDR2 SMNVEV (reference sequence). Trimming pared 0 bases from V and 4 bases from J, leaving 11 bases between. CDR3: CASSLSGWGADTQYF. CDR3 in DNA: TGTGCCAGCAGTTTATCAGGGTGGGGGGCAGATACGCAGTATTTT.

CDR3 sequence: CASSLRTTTEAFF. The CDR3 DNA reads TGCGCCAGCAGCTTGAGGACCACCACTGAAGCTTTCTTT. The chain uses TRBV5-1 and TRBJ1-1, with D unresolved. The germline V gene has CDR1 SGHRS and CDR2 YFSETQ. Trimming took 1 base from V and 4 from J, leaving 8 bases between them. This CDR3 comprises 13 residues.

The V and J genes are TRBV9 and TRBJ2-2; maybe TRBD2 (5 bases). V lost 4 bases to trimming and J lost 5 bases, with 15 bases between them. CDR3 size: 15 residues. From germline, CDR1 is SGDLS and CDR2 YYNGEE. The CDR3 DNA follows: TGTGCCAGCAGCCCTGGTGGGAGCCCGACCGGGGAGCTGTTTTTT. Protein product: CASSPGGSPTGELFF.

This chain uses TRBV19 with TRBJ1-6, with 11 bases aligning to TRBD1. Germline loops: CDR1 LNHDA, CDR2 SQIVND (reference sequence). The CDR3 contains 15 residues. The V gene end was trimmed by 1 base and the J gene end by 9 bases; junction bases not matched to a gene: 2. CDR3 coding DNA: TGTGCCAGTAGTATAGGGGACAGGGGGACTTCACCCCTCCACTTT. It translates to CASSIGDRGTSPLHF. The complete variable domain, with remaining parts taken from reference TRBV19 and TRBJ1-6, reads DGGITQSPKYLFRKEGQNVTLSCEQNLNHDAMYWYRQDPGQGLRLIYYSQIVNDFQKGDIAEGYSVSREKKESFPLTVTSAQKNPTAFYLCASSIGDRGTSPLHFGNGTRLTVT.

V and J are TRBV5-1 and TRBJ2-3, with D hard to call. Germline-derived CDR1 and CDR2 are SGHRS and YFSETQ. The CDR3 loop spans 11 amino acids. Trimming cost V 7 bases and J 3 bases, with 6 bases left between them. CDR3 amino acids: CASGDTDTQYF. DNA of the CDR3: TGCGCCAGCGGGGATACAGATACGCAGTATTTT.

The chain employs TRBV7-9 and TRBJ2-2; TRBD1 matches at 7 bases. This CDR3 region has 16 residues. Germline values: CDR1 SEHNR, CDR2 FQNEAQ (reference sequence). With 5 bases clipped from V and 0 bases from J, the junction kept 6 bases outside the gene matches. The CDR3 here is CASSPGGTANTGELFF. CDR3 nucleotides: TGTGCCAGCAGCCCCGGTGGGACAGCGAACACCGGGGAGCTGTTTTTT.

The chain combines TRBV6-6 with TRBJ2-3; 8 bases agree with TRBD1. Per the germline V gene, CDR1 is MNHNY and CDR2 is SVGAGI (reference sequence). With V trimmed by 6 bases and J by 4 bases, 0 bases remained unmatched. This CDR3 is 12 amino acids long. In DNA form, the CDR3 reads TGTGCCAGCAGACAGGGGGCAGATACGCAGTATTTT. Translation: CASRQGADTQYF.

CDR3 DNA: TGTGCCAGCAGTTTGAGGATAAACATTCAGTACTTC. The encoded protein is CASSLRINIQYF. The chain employs TRBV12-3 or TRBV12-4 and TRBJ2-4; D gene uncertain. Deletions cut 3 bases from V and 6 bases from J, with 6 bases between. This CDR3 is 12 amino acids long.

This clone was counted a few times. The chain combines TRBV7-3 with TRBJ2-5; D may correspond to TRBD1 or TRBD2 (6 bases each). V lost 0 bases and J lost 4, with 18 bases in between. The CDR3 extends over 17 amino acids. Germline CDR1 reads SGHTA; CDR2 reads FQGTGA. CDR3 nucleotide sequence: TGTGCCAGCAGCTTAACAGGGGGGTGGCTAGAGGGAGAGACCCAGTACTTC. It specifies CASSLTGGWLEGETQYF.

The chain combines TRBV20-1 with TRBJ2-7; tentatively, D is TRBD2 (6 bases). The V gene lost 3 bases and the J gene lost 2 bases, with 11 bases spanning the gap. The CDR3 totals 13 residues. Germline assignment: CDR1 DFQATT and CDR2 SNEGSKA (reference sequence). Here the CDR3 reads CSASKAGTYEQYF. The CDR3 bases are TGCAGTGCTAGTAAGGCGGGAACCTACGAGCAGTACTTC.